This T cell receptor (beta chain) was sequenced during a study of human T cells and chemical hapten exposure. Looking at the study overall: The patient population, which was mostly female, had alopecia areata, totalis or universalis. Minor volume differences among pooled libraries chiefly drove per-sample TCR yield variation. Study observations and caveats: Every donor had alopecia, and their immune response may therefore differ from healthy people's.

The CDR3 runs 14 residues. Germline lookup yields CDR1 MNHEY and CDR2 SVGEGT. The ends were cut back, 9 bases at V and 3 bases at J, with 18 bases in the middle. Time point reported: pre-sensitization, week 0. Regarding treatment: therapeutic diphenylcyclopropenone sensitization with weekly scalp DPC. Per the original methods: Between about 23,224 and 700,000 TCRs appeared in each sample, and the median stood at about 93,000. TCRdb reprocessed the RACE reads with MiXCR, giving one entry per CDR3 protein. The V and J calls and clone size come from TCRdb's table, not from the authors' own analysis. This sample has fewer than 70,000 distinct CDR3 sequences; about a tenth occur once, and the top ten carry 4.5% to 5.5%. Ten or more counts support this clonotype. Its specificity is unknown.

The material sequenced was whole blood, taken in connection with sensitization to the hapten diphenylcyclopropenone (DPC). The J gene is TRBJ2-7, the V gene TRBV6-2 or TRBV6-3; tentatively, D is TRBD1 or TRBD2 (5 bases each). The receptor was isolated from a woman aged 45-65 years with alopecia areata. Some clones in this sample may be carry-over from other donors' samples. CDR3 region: CARNVGDRNYEQYF. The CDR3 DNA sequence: TGTGCCAGGAACGTCGGGGACCGAAACTACGAGCAGTACTTC.